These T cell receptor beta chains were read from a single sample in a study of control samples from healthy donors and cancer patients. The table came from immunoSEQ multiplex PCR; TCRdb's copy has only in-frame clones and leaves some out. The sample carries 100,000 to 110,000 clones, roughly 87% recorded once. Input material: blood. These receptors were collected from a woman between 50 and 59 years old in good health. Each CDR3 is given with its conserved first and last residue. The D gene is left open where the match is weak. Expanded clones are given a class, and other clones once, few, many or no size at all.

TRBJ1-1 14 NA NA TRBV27 CASSLSGGLTEAFF TGTGCCAGCAGTTTATCGGGGGGGCTCACTGAAGCTTTCTTT
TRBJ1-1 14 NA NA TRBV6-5 CASKINSGNTEAFF TGTGCCAGCAAGATCAATTCGGGGAACACTGAAGCTTTCTTT
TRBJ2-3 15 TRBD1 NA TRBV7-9 CASSFRQGSTDTQYF TGTGCCAGCAGCTTTAGACAGGGTAGCACAGATACGCAGTATTTT
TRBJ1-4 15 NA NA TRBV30 CAWSVILRVDEKLFF TGTGCCTGGAGTGTAATCCTCAGGGTGGATGAAAAACTGTTTTTT
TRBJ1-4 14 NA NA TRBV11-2 CASSTAGRDEKLFF TGTGCCAGCAGCACGGCCGGAAGAGATGAAAAACTGTTTTTT
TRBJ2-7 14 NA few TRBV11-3 CASSPGGGGYEQYF TGTGCCAGCAGCCCCGGTGGAGGAGGCTACGAGCAGTACTTC
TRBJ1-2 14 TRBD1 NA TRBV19 CASSIGKGAGGYTF TGTGCCAGTAGTATAGGAAAGGGGGCCGGCGGCTACACCTTC
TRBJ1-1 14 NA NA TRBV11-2 CASSLVGGLTEAFF TGTGCCAGCAGCTTAGTGGGGGGCCTGACTGAAGCTTTCTTT
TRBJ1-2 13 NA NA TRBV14 CASSGTVSYGYTF TGTGCCAGCAGCGGGACGGTTTCCTATGGCTACACCTTC
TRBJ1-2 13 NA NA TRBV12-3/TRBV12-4 CASSLVLNYGYTF TGTGCCAGCAGTTTGGTCTTGAACTATGGCTACACCTTC
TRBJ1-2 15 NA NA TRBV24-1 CATSDSQRGGYGYTF TGTGCCACCAGTGATTCCCAAAGGGGGGGCTATGGCTACACCTTC
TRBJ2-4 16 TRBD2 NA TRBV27 CASSLRLAGPQNIQYF TGTGCCAGCAGTCTCAGACTAGCGGGGCCCCAAAACATTCAGTACTTC
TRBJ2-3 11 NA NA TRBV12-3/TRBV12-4 CASSPWDTQYF TGTGCCAGCAGTCCGTGGGATACGCAGTATTTT
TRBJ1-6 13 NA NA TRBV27 CASSLPHRSPLHF TGTGCCAGCAGTTTACCCCACCGTTCACCCCTCCACTTT
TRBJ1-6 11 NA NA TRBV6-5 CASSLGAPLHF TGTGCCAGCAGCCTAGGTGCACCCCTCCACTTT
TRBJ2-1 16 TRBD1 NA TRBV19 CASSIVSIRGSNEQFF TGTGCCAGTAGTATAGTGTCGATCAGGGGGTCCAATGAGCAGTTCTTC
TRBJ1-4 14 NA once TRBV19 CASSQPGANEKLFF TGTGCCAGTAGTCAGCCAGGGGCTAATGAAAAACTGTTTTTT
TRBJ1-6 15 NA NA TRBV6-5 CASSYGTEDNSPLHF TGTGCCAGCAGTTACGGGACGGAAGATAATTCACCCCTCCACTTT
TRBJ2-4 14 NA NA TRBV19 CASSLPDSKNIQYF TGTGCCAGTAGTCTCCCGGACAGCAAAAACATTCAGTACTTC
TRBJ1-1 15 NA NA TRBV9 CASSVRSGGNTEAFF TGTGCCAGCAGCGTCCGATCCGGGGGGAACACTGAAGCTTTCTTT
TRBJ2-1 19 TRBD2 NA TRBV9 CASSVGSASGSGAHNEQFF TGTGCCAGCAGCGTAGGGTCGGCTAGCGGGAGTGGGGCACACAATGAGCAGTTCTTC
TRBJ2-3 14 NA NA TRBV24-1 CATSGQGSTDTQYF TGTGCCACCAGTGGTCAGGGTAGCACAGATACGCAGTATTTT